This TCR beta chain comes out of a study of cytomegalovirus exposure and HLA in healthy donors. Overall study: Earlier work reported approximately 100 million unique TCR beta sequences from some 170 million T cells.

60 Vbeta and 13 Jbeta primers were used in PCR. Repertoires were generated with immunoSEQ multiplex PCR, while TCRdb's copy carries only in-frame clones and drops some. The sample records under 200,000 clones, around 87% being singletons. The germline gives CDR1 SGHRS, CDR2 YFSETQ. V lost 3 bases and J lost 7; bases outside the gene matches: 6. CDR3 length equals 14 residues. Study results and limitations: The CMV antigen specificity of a few CMV-associated chains was confirmed through in vitro analysis. Several of the most significant clusters appeared linked to common viral pathogens, based on a later analysis.

For this clone: Its antigen is not identified.

This clonotype was obtained from a boy younger than 10 in good health and CMV-seronegative. Source material: PBMCs. V is TRBV5-1 and J is TRBJ1-4; 7 bases are a match to TRBD1. The CDR3 DNA is TGCGCCAGCAGCTCACAGGGGATTAGTGAAAAACTGTTTTTT. Translation: CASSSQGISEKLFF.